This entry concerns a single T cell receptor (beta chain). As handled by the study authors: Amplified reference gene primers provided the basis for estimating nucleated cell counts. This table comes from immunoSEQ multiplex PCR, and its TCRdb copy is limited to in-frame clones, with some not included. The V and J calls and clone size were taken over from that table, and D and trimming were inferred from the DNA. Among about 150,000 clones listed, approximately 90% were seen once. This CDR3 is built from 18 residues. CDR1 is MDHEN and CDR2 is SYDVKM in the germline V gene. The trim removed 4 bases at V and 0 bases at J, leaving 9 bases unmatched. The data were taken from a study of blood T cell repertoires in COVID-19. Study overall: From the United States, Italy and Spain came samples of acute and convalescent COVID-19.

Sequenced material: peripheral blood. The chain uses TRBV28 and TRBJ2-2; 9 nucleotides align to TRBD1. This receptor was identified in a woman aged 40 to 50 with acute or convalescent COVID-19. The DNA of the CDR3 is TGTGCCAGCAGTTCTTGGACAGGGGTGGGCACGAACACCGGGGAGCTGTTTTTT. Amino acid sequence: CASSSWTGVGTNTGELFF. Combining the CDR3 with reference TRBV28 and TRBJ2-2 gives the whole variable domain DVKVTQSSRYLVKRTGEKVFLECVQDMDHENMFWYRQDPGLGLRLIYFSYDVKMKEKGDIPEGYSVSREKKERFSLILESASTNQTSMYLCASSSWTGVGTNTGELFFGEGSRLTVL.